These 2 T cell receptor beta chains came from one sample sequenced in a study of radiotherapy plus CTLA-4 blockade in lung cancer. Here immunoSEQ multiplex PCR was the method, and the copy in TCRdb shows in-frame clones only, minus some. The sample includes 55,000 to 65,000 clones, 77% seen only once; the top ten take roughly 4%. Material: peripheral blood, obtained from a patient treated with radiotherapy plus ipilimumab. These receptors all come from a human donor with non-small cell lung cancer who had a partial response to radiotherapy plus ipilimumab.

The chain uses TRBV6-5 and TRBJ2-7; TRBD1 aligns across 7 bases. J lost 2 bases, V lost 6 bases, and 7 bases had no gene match. Germline values: CDR1 MNHEY, CDR2 SVGAGI. The CDR3 contains 14 residues. The CDR3 protein is CASRVDRVTYEQYF. In nucleotides, the CDR3 is TGTGCCAGCAGGGTCGACAGGGTAACCTACGAGCAGTACTTC.

DNA of the CDR3: TGTGCCAGCAGCCAACCACGGGATCAGCCCCAGCATTTT. Amino acids: CASSQPRDQPQHF. J is TRBJ1-5 and V is TRBV13; D remains unclear. The CDR3 is 13 amino acids. Looked up from germline, CDR1 is PRHDT and CDR2 is FYEKMQ (reference sequence). Trimming took off 5 bases at V and 5 bases at J, with 10 bases between the two ends.